These 26 T cell receptor beta chains originate from one sample sequenced in a study of graft-versus-host responses after intestinal transplantation. Their specific antigens are unknown. Sequencing was performed with immunoSEQ multiplex PCR; in TCRdb, only in-frame clones are kept and a portion is missing. In the table there are about 85,000 clones, approximately 90% of which are singletons. Sample: unstimulated CD8+ T cells sorted from spleen or lymph node cells, taken before transplant. These receptors were taken from a human donor who was the organ donor for an intestinal transplant.

The V call is TRBV10-3, the J call TRBJ1-1; D uncertain. CDR3 length: 14 residues. The germline CDR1 and CDR2 sequences are ENHRY and SYGVKD. Trimming cost V 3 bases and J 4 bases, with 12 bases left between them. CDR3 DNA: TGTGCCATCAGTGACCCAGGAGCGGCCACTGAAGCTTTCTTT. Protein sequence: CAISDPGAATEAFF.

This clone has a single count. The V and J genes are TRBV19 and TRBJ1-2, with D possibly TRBD1 on 5 matching bases. This CDR3 has 13 residues. Germline CDR1 is LNHDA and CDR2 is SQIVND (reference sequence). Trimming stripped 4 bases from V and 8 bases from J, with 14 bases between. The CDR3 here is CASSTGIAFGYTF. As DNA, the CDR3 is TGTGCCAGTAGTACAGGGATCGCTTTCGGCTACACCTTC.

The genes are TRBV11-2 and TRBJ1-2, with D perhaps matching TRBD1 (5 bases). The CDR3 is 13 residues long. V was trimmed by 5 bases and J by 3 bases, leaving 10 bases between them. Germline V CDR1 and CDR2: SGHAT, FQNNGV. In DNA, the CDR3 is TGTGCCAGCAGCCGTGGGACTGACTATGGCTACACCTTC. It translates to CASSRGTDYGYTF.

The V call is TRBV9, the J call TRBJ2-2, with D perhaps being TRBD1 or TRBD2 (5 bases each). Trimming stripped 5 bases from V and 6 bases from J, with 8 bases between. The CDR3 covers 12 residues. Germline CDR1 and CDR2: SGDLS and YYNGEE. This CDR3 reads CASRGDAGELFF. DNA of the CDR3: TGTGCCAGCAGGGGGGACGCCGGGGAGCTGTTTTTT. The entire variable domain, with the rest obtained from reference TRBV9 and TRBJ2-2, is as follows: DSGVTQTPKHLITATGQRVTLRCSPRSGDLSVYWYQQSLDQGLQFLIQYYNGEERAKGNILERFSAQQFPDLHSELNLSSLELGDSALYFCASRGDAGELFFGEGSRLTVL.

The chain employs TRBV27 and TRBJ1-1; D perhaps matches TRBD1 (5 bases). Trimming cost V 6 bases and J 1 base, with 9 bases left between them. Germline V gene sequence: CDR1 MNHEY, CDR2 SMNVEV (reference sequence). The CDR3 is 13 residues long. For the CDR3, the DNA is TGTGCCAGCAGCCCTGGACAGAACACTGAAGCTTTCTTT. Translated: CASSPGQNTEAFF.

The chain couples TRBV2 to TRBJ1-5; tentatively, D is TRBD1 (6 bases). Germline V gene lookup returns CDR1 SNHLY and CDR2 FYNNEI. The CDR3 covers 14 residues. V was clipped by 10 bases and J by 0 bases, with 13 bases between them. The CDR3 region is CATTGPYSNQPQHF. CDR3 DNA sequence: TGTGCCACCACAGGGCCTTATAGCAATCAGCCCCAGCATTTT.

This clone appeared once. V is TRBV19 and J is TRBJ1-2, with 9 bases matching TRBD1. CDR1 is LNHDA and CDR2 is SQIVND in the germline V gene (reference sequence). The CDR3 contains 18 residues. Trimming at V came to 9 bases and at J to 1 base, leaving 18 bases not matched to a gene. The CDR3 DNA follows: TGTGCCAGCACATTCTCGGTCACAGGGGGCGCGGGTAACTATGGCTACACCTTC. It specifies CASTFSVTGGAGNYGYTF.

The chain links TRBV7-8 to TRBJ1-5; a weak D match, TRBD1 (6 bases). V was shortened by 1 base and J by 8 bases, with 18 bases between the two germline ends. The CDR3 has 16 amino acids. The germline V gene has CDR1 SGHVS and CDR2 FQNEAQ. The CDR3 loop reads CASSLEGRGTPKPQHF. The CDR3 DNA is TGTGCCAGCAGCTTAGAAGGGCGTGGGACACCGAAGCCCCAGCATTTT.

V and J are TRBV6-5 and TRBJ1-6, with no clear D. Germline V gene sequence: CDR1 MNHEY, CDR2 SVGAGI. The CDR3 runs to 14 residues. The ends were cut back, 7 bases at V and 10 bases at J, with 17 bases in the middle. The CDR3 loop is CASITSFSYSPLHF. CDR3 bases: TGTGCCAGCATCACCTCGTTCTCTTACTCACCCCTCCACTTT.

In this sample, this clone turned up a few times. CDR3 nucleotides: TGTGCCAGCAGCTTGTTTCAAGCCCACGAGCAGTACTTC. This encodes CASSLFQAHEQYF. The chain recombines TRBV5-4 with TRBJ2-7; D gene ambiguous. The CDR3 runs 13 residues. The germline V and J ends were trimmed by 1 base and 5 bases, with 10 bases remaining between them. Germline values: CDR1 SGHNT, CDR2 YYREEE (reference sequence).

The gene calls are TRBV9 and TRBJ1-2; maybe TRBD1 (5 bases). The CDR3 length is 13 residues. Germline assignment: CDR1 SGDLS and CDR2 YYNGEE. V was cut by 2 bases and J by 4 bases, with 9 bases left in between. This chain's CDR3 is CASSVGGSYGYTF. The DNA for the CDR3 is TGTGCCAGCAGCGTCGGGGGGAGCTATGGCTACACCTTC.

The genes are TRBV9 and TRBJ1-3; possible D gene TRBD1, 5 bases. The V gene lost 0 bases and the J gene lost 4 bases, with 20 bases spanning the gap. CDR1 is SGDLS and CDR2 is YYNGEE in the germline V gene. The CDR3 covers 18 residues. The CDR3, as DNA: TGTGCCAGCAGCGTAGAGGTCTTTGTGGGGACGCCGGGAAACACCATATATTTT. It specifies CASSVEVFVGTPGNTIYF.

The gene calls are TRBV10-2 and TRBJ1-1; D perhaps matches TRBD1 (5 bases). The CDR3 spans 12 residues. CDR1 is WSHSY, CDR2 SAAADI, per germline. The V end lost 8 bases, the J end lost 1 base, and 8 bases lay between the germline ends. CDR3 DNA: TGCGCCAGCTGCGGGGGGAACACTGAAGCTTTCTTT. It specifies CASCGGNTEAFF.

V usage is TRBV30 and J usage is TRBJ2-1, with D perhaps given as TRBD1 or TRBD2 (6 bases each). The V end lost 0 bases, the J end lost 0 bases, and 12 bases lay between the germline ends. The CDR3 is 16 residues long. Germline V gives CDR1 GTSNPN, CDR2 SVGIG (reference sequence). The CDR3 sequence: CAWSVRGESSYNEQFF. CDR3 bases: TGTGCCTGGAGTGTAAGGGGGGAAAGCTCCTACAATGAGCAGTTCTTC.

The V call is TRBV5-6, the J call TRBJ2-7; 10 bases fit TRBD1. The CDR3 has 16 residues. V shed 4 bases and J 2 bases; nucleotides not matched to a gene: 9. CDR1 and CDR2 from the germline V gene are SGHDT and YYEEEE. In nucleotides, the CDR3 is TGTGCCAGCAGCGGACCCGGGACAGGGGTGGCCTACGAGCAGTACTTC. It translates to CASSGPGTGVAYEQYF.

V is TRBV7-9 and J is TRBJ1-5; tentatively, D is TRBD1 (6 bases). CDR3 length: 15 residues. Germline loops: CDR1 SEHNR, CDR2 FQNEAQ (reference sequence). V shed 5 bases and J shed 0 bases, with 11 bases lying between them. Here the CDR3 reads CASSPLDSSNQPQHF. DNA for the CDR3: TGTGCCAGCAGCCCCTTGGACAGTAGCAATCAGCCCCAGCATTTT.

The rearrangement uses TRBV13 and TRBJ2-3, with D perhaps TRBD2 (6 bases). Germline CDR1 reads PRHDT; CDR2 reads FYEKMQ (reference sequence). The length of the CDR3 is 15 residues. V was clipped by 0 bases and J by 4 bases, with 11 bases between them. DNA for the CDR3: TGTGCCAGCAGCTTAGGCCGGGAGTGGGCAGATACGCAGTATTTT. This gives the protein CASSLGREWADTQYF.

V gene TRBV11-3 combines with J gene TRBJ1-1; D is undetermined. Germline CDR1 is SGHNT and CDR2 is YENEEA. The CDR3 has 15 residues. The V gene lost 1 base and the J gene lost 0 bases, with 9 bases spanning the gap. CDR3 nucleotide sequence: TGTGCCAGCAGCTTAGCCTCGGGGATGAACACTGAAGCTTTCTTT. Translated, it gives CASSLASGMNTEAFF.

CDR3 protein: CASSLGVAPTQETQYF. The CDR3 region has the DNA TGTGCCAGCAGCTTAGGGGTAGCCCCGACCCAAGAGACCCAGTACTTC. The chain uses TRBV7-9 and TRBJ2-5; D unresolved. Germline assignment: CDR1 SEHNR and CDR2 FQNEAQ (reference sequence). The CDR3 is 16 residues long. V was cut by 1 base and J by 1 base, with 13 bases left in between. Supplemented by reference TRBV7-9 and TRBJ2-5, the full variable domain reads DTGVSQNPRHKITKRGQNVTFRCDPISEHNRLYWYRQTLGQGPEFLTYFQNEAQLEKSRLLSDRFSAERPKGSFSTLEIQRTEQGDSAMYLCASSLGVAPTQETQYFGPGTRLLVL.

This sequence joins TRBV7-3 and TRBJ1-6, with 9 bases lining up with TRBD1. CDR1 is SGHTA and CDR2 is FQGTGA in the germline V gene. The CDR3 consists of 18 residues. Trimming cost V 1 base and J 5 bases; bases outside gene matches: 9. The CDR3 protein is CASSLMGGGTGNNSPLHF. CDR3 DNA: TGTGCCAGCAGCTTAATGGGGGGCGGGACAGGGAATAATTCACCCCTCCACTTT.

This chain links TRBV27 with TRBJ1-4; no clear D gene. Germline V gives CDR1 MNHEY, CDR2 SMNVEV (reference sequence). V was cut by 4 bases and J by 3 bases, with 3 bases left in between. CDR3 length equals 12 residues. In DNA form, the CDR3 reads TGTGCCAGCAGTTCCTCTAATGAAAAACTGTTTTTT. Its protein is CASSSSNEKLFF.

This chain joins TRBV4-2 and TRBJ2-2; possibly TRBD1 for D (5 bases). The germline CDR1 and CDR2 sequences are LGHNA and YNFKEQ. CDR3 length: 18 amino acids. V dropped 0 bases and J dropped 3 bases, with 17 bases sitting between them. The CDR3 loop reads CASSQDLAAIGDTGELFF. In nucleotides, the CDR3 is TGTGCCAGCAGCCAAGATTTGGCCGCGATAGGGGACACCGGGGAGCTGTTTTTT.

Here the CDR3 reads CASTPSGGEWRNSPLHF. DNA of the CDR3: TGTGCCAGTACACCGAGTGGGGGGGAATGGAGGAATTCACCCCTCCACTTT. V gene TRBV19 combines with J gene TRBJ1-6, with D perhaps TRBD1 (5 bases). Between the trimmed V and J ends, which lost 7 bases and 7 bases, there was a span of 23 bases. This CDR3 is built from 17 residues. CDR1 and CDR2 (germline): LNHDA, SQIVND (reference sequence).

V is TRBV6-6 and J is TRBJ2-3, with 7 bases that match TRBD2. Germline loops: CDR1 MNHNY, CDR2 SVGAGI (reference sequence). This CDR3 has 16 amino acids. The trim removed 5 bases at V and 2 bases at J, leaving 10 bases unmatched. CDR3 protein: CASSHQVGGDTDTQYF. The DNA of the CDR3 is TGTGCCAGCAGTCACCAGGTGGGGGGGGACACAGATACGCAGTATTTT.

The chain carries TRBV15 and TRBJ1-1; 11 bases fit TRBD1. With V trimmed by 2 bases and J by 0 bases, 5 bases remained unmatched. Germline lookup yields CDR1 LNHNV and CDR2 YYDKDF (reference sequence). This CDR3 is built from 17 residues. CDR3 sequence (DNA): TGTGCCACCAGCAGAAAGGGGACAGGGGGATTGAACACTGAAGCTTTCTTT. It encodes CATSRKGTGGLNTEAFF.

The CDR3 sequence: CASVGGVDTQYF. The CDR3 DNA sequence: TGTGCGAGCGTGGGAGGAGTCGATACGCAGTATTTT. This sequence joins TRBV11-2 and TRBJ2-3; possibly TRBD2 for D (6 bases). This CDR3 contains 12 residues. Germline-derived CDR1 and CDR2 are SGHAT and FQNNGV.